This TCR beta chain was observed in a study of blood T cell repertoires in COVID-19. Study at large: The United States, Italy and Spain were the sources of the acute and convalescent COVID-19 samples.

Germline loops: CDR1 SGDLS, CDR2 YYNGEE. The CDR3 totals 14 residues. The V end was cut by 1 base, the J end by 2 bases, with 10 bases between. This table comes from immunoSEQ multiplex PCR, and its TCRdb copy is limited to in-frame clones, with some not included. Of about 240,000 clones in the sample, 70% to 90% were seen once. The receptor's source is a woman aged 30 to 39 with acute or convalescent COVID-19. Sequencing was carried out using peripheral blood. The chain employs TRBV9 and TRBJ2-7, with D maybe TRBD1 (6 bases). CDR3 in DNA: TGTGCCAGCAGCGTAAATGGACAGACCTACGAGCAGTACTTC. This codes for CASSVNGQTYEQYF.